Detailed here is one T cell receptor beta chain. Antigen specificity is unknown. This sample is part of a study of cytomegalovirus exposure and HLA in healthy donors. Across the study: From HLA-typed donors, an early data release held some 91 million unique TCRs. Overall study findings and caveats: Excluded were some V segments that proved indistinguishable, including TRBV6-2 and TRBV6-3.

The V segment lost 4 bases and the J segment 3 bases; nucleotides outside the gene matches: 6. The CDR3 extends over 16 amino acids. The germline gives CDR1 MDHEN, CDR2 SYDVKM. Primers included in the PCR were 60 Vbeta and 13 Jbeta primers. This table comes from immunoSEQ multiplex PCR, and its TCRdb copy is limited to in-frame clones, with some not included. The data show about 150,000 clones, with around two thirds seen just once and less than 3% held by the top ten. The clonotype was recovered from a woman in her 40s in good health and CMV-seronegative. The rearrangement links TRBV28 to TRBJ1-5, with 10 bases identical to TRBD1. Sequencing was carried out using PBMCs. CDR3 in amino acids: CASSWWGTGDNQPQHF. CDR3 nucleotide sequence: TGTGCCAGCAGTTGGTGGGGGACAGGGGACAATCAGCCCCAGCATTTT.